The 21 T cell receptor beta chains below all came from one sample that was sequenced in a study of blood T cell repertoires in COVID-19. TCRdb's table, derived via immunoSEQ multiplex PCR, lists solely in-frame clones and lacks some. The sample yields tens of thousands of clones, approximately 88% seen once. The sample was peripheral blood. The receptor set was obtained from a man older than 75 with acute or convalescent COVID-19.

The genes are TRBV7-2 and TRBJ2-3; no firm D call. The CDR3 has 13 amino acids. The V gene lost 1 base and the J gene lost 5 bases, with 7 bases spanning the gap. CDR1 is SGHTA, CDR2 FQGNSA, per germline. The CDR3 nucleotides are TGTGCCAGCAGCTTAGTACTCGGAGATACGCAGTATTTT. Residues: CASSLVLGDTQYF.

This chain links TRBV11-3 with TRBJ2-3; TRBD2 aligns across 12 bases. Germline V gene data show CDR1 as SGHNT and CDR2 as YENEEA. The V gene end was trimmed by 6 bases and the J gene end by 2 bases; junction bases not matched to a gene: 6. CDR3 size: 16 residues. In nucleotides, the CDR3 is TGTGCCAGCAGTCGCCGGACTAGCGGGAACACAGATACGCAGTATTTT. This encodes CASSRRTSGNTDTQYF.

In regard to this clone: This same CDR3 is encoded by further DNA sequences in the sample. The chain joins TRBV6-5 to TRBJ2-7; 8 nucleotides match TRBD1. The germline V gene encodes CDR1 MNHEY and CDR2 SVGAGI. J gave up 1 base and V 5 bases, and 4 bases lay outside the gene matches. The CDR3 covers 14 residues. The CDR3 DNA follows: TGTGCCAGCAGTACCCGGGACAGGTCCTACGAGCAGTACTTC. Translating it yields CASSTRDRSYEQYF.

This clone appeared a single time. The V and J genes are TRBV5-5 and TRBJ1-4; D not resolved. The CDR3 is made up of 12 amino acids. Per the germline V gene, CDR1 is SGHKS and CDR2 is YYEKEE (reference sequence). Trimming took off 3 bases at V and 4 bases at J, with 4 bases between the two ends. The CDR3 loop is CASSSLNEKLFF. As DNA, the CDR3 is TGTGCCAGCAGCTCACTTAATGAAAAACTGTTTTTT.

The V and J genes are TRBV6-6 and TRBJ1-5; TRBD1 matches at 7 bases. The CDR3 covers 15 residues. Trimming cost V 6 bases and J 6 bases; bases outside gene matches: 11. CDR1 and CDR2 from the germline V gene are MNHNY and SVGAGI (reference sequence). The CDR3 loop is CASRPSTGNSQPQHF. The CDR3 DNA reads TGTGCCAGCAGGCCTTCGACAGGGAACAGTCAGCCCCAGCATTTT.

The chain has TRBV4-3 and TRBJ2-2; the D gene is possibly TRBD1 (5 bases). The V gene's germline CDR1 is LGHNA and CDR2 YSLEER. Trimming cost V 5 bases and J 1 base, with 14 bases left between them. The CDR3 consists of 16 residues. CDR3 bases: TGCGCCAGCAGCGGTCTGATACAGGTGAACACCGGGGAGCTGTTTTTT. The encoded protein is CASSGLIQVNTGELFF.

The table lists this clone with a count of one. CDR3 nucleotides: TGTGCCACCAGCAGCGCCTCCGGGTCCCTGATTCGCCCCCAGCATTTT. Translation gives CATSSASGSLIRPQHF. The V and J genes are TRBV15 and TRBJ1-5; no firm D call. The CDR3 is 16 residues long. Per the germline V gene, CDR1 is LNHNV and CDR2 is YYDKDF (reference sequence). Trimming stripped 3 bases from V and 10 bases from J, with 22 bases between.

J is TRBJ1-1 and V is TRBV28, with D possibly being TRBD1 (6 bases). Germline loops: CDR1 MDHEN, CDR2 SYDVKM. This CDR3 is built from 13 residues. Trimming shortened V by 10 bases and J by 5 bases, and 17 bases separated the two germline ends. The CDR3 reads CATTWGRGTEAFF. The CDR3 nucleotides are TGTGCCACCACCTGGGGGCGAGGGACTGAAGCTTTCTTT.

The CDR3 spells CASSREPGQGNYGYTF. The CDR3 nucleotides read TGTGCCAGCAGTCGCGAACCGGGACAGGGAAACTATGGCTACACCTTC. The chain carries TRBV5-8 and TRBJ1-2, with TRBD1 matching 9 bases. Germline loops: CDR1 SGHTS, CDR2 YDEGEE. The CDR3 length is 16 residues. The trim removed 5 bases at V and 2 bases at J, leaving 10 bases unmatched.

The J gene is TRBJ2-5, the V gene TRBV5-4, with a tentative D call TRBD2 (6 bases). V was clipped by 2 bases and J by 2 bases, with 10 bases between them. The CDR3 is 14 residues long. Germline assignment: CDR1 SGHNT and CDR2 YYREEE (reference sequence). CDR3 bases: TGTGCCAGCAGCTTCTTAGCGGCTCAAGAGACCCAGTACTTC. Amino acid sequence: CASSFLAAQETQYF. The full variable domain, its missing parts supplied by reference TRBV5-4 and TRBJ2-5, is ETGVTQSPTHLIKTRGQQVTLRCSSQSGHNTVSWYQQALGQGPQFIFQYYREEENGRGNFPPRFSGLQFPNYSSELNVNALELDDSALYLCASSFLAAQETQYFGPGTRLLVL.

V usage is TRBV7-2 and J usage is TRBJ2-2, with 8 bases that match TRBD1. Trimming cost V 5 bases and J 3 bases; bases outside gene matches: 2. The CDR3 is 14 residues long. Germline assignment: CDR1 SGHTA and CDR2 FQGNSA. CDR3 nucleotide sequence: TGTGCCAGCAGCAAGGACAGGGACACCGGGGAGCTGTTTTTT. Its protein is CASSKDRDTGELFF.

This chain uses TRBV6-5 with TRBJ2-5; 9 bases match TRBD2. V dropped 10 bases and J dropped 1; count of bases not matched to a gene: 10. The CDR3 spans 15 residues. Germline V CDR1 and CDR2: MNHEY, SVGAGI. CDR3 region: CATEGSGRLQETQYF. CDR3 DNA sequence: TGTGCCACCGAGGGGAGCGGGAGGCTCCAAGAGACCCAGTACTTC.

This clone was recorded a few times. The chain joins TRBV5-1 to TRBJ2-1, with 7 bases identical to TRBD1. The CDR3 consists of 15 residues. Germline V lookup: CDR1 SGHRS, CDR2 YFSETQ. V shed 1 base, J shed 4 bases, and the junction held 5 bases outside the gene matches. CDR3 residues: CASSLSGQLYNEQFF. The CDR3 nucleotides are TGCGCCAGCAGCTTGTCGGGACAGTTATACAATGAGCAGTTCTTC.

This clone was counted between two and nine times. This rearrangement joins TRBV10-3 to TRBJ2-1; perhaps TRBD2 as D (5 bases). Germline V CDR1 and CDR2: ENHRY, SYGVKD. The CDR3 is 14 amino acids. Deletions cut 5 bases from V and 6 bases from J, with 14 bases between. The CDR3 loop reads CAISKSGGANEQFF. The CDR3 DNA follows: TGTGCCATCAGTAAGAGTGGAGGAGCCAATGAGCAGTTCTTC.

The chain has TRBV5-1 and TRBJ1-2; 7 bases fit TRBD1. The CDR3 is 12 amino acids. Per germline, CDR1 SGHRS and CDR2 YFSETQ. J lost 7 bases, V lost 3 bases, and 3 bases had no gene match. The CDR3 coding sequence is TGCGCCAGCAGCTGGACAGGCAGTGGCTACACCTTC. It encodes CASSWTGSGYTF.

CDR3 loop: CASSQDHRGTNEKLFF. The CDR3 DNA is TGCGCCAGCAGCCAAGATCACAGGGGAACTAATGAAAAACTGTTTTTT. The V and J genes are TRBV4-1 and TRBJ1-4; 7 nucleotides match TRBD1. CDR1 MGHRA and CDR2 YSYEKL come from the germline V gene. The CDR3 covers 16 residues. With V trimmed by 0 bases and J by 1 base, 2 bases remained unmatched.

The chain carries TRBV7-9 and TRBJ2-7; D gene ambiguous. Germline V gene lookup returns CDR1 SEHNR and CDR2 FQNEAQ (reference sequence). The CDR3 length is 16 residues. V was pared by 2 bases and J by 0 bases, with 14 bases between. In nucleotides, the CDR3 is TGTGCCAGCAGCTTAAGTGGGCCTTCTCCCTCCTACGAGCAGTACTTC. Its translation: CASSLSGPSPSYEQYF.

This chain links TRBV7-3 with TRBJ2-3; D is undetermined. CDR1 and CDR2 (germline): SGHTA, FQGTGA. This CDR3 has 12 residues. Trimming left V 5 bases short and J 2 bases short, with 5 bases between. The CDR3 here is CASSLDTDTQYF. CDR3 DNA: TGTGCCAGCAGCCTAGACACAGATACGCAGTATTTT.

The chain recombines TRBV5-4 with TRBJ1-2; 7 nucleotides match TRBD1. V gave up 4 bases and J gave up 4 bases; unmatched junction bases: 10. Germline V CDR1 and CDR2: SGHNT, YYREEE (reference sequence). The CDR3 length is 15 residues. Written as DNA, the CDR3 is TGTGCCAGCAGCCCAGGGGGGAAAGAAGGCTATGGCTACACCTTC. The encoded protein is CASSPGGKEGYGYTF.

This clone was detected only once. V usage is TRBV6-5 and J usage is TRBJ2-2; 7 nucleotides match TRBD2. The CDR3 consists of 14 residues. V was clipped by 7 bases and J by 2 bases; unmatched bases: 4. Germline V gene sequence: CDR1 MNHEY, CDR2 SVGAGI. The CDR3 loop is CASKETSNTGELFF. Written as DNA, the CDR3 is TGTGCCAGCAAAGAGACTAGCAACACCGGGGAGCTGTTTTTT.

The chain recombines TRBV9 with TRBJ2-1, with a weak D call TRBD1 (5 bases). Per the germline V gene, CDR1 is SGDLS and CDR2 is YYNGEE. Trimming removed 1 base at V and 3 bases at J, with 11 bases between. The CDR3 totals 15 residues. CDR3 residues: CASSVQGNFYNEQFF. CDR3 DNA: TGTGCCAGCAGCGTACAGGGTAATTTCTACAATGAGCAGTTCTTC.